These 17 T cell receptor beta chains originate from one sample sequenced in a study of Graves' ophthalmopathy and Graves' hyperthyroidism. Amplified material comprised TCR beta CDR3 regions derived from RNA transcripts. RT-PCR was first run with HTBI primers, then multiplex PCR in a second round. TCRdb ran MiXCR on the multiplex PCR reads and lists one entry per CDR3 protein. Of under 400,000 distinct CDR3 sequences listed, roughly 15% were seen once; the top ten hold over 9%. The sample consisted of peripheral blood. The receptors derive from an adult man with Graves' ophthalmopathy.

This clonotype was found many times. An end of the junction does not agree with germline; a read error may underlie this. This sequence joins TRBV5-1 and TRBJ2-5, with 9 bases aligning to TRBD1. The CDR3 length is 13 residues. Per the germline V gene, CDR1 is SGHRS and CDR2 is YFSETQ. CDR3 in DNA: TGTGCCAGCAGCTTGACAGGGGGAGAGACCCAGTACTTC. This translates into CASSLTGGETQYF.

In its sample, this clonotype was seen many times. The chain combines TRBV3-1 with TRBJ2-5; 10 bases agree with TRBD1. The V gene end was trimmed by 7 bases and the J gene end by 5 bases; junction bases not matched to a gene: 10. CDR3 length: 15 amino acids. The germline gives CDR1 LGHDT, CDR2 YNNKEL (reference sequence). In DNA form, the CDR3 reads TGTGCCAGCACCGGGACAGGGGCCGCTCGGGAGACCCAGTACTTC. Translating it yields CASTGTGAARETQYF.

The chain recombines TRBV6-5 with TRBJ1-6; the match to TRBD1 covers 8 bases. The CDR3 is made up of 16 amino acids. CDR1 and CDR2 from the germline V gene are MNHEY and SVGAGI. With 2 bases clipped from V and 6 bases from J, the junction kept 6 bases outside the gene matches. The CDR3 loop reads CASSYVGQGGNSPLHF. CDR3 sequence (DNA): TGTGCCAGCAGTTACGTCGGACAGGGAGGTAATTCACCCCTCCACTTT.

This clonotype was observed many times. This chain connects TRBV6-7 to TRBJ2-7, with a possible D match to TRBD2 (6 bases). TRBV6-7 qualifies as an ORF whose function is uncertain. The length of the CDR3 is 17 residues. V shed 7 bases and J shed 5 bases, with 27 bases lying between them. The CDR3 DNA reads as TGTGCCAGCACCCAAGGAGGGCCGAGTCTCCACGGGGACGAGCAGTACTTC. This sequence encodes CASTQGGPSLHGDEQYF.

This clonotype occurred many times. CDR3 DNA sequence: TGTGCCAGCAGAAGGGGCACTGAAGCTTTCTTT. It specifies CASRRGTEAFF. The chain links TRBV11-2 to TRBJ1-1, with D possibly matching TRBD1 (5 bases). V lost 6 bases and J lost 4, with 6 bases in between. CDR3 size: 11 residues. Germline CDR1 is SGHAT and CDR2 is FQNNGV.

V gene TRBV29-1 combines with J gene TRBJ2-4; TRBD1 agrees at 11 bases. The germline CDR1 and CDR2 sequences are SQVTM and ANQGSEA. The CDR3 has 13 residues. After removal of 4 bases from V and 7 bases from J, the junction contained 3 bases not matched to a gene. CDR3 protein: CSVARDRGNIQYF. The CDR3 region has the DNA TGCAGCGTTGCCCGGGACAGGGGGAACATTCAGTACTTC.

The sample holds many counts of this clonotype. The chain is built from TRBV27 and TRBJ1-2, with TRBD1 identical over 7 bases. In germline, CDR1 is MNHEY, CDR2 SMNVEV (reference sequence). The CDR3 sequence is 14 residues long. With V trimmed by 6 bases and J by 1 base, 5 bases remained unmatched. CDR3 residues: CASRLAGGNYGYTF. The CDR3, as DNA: TGTGCCAGCAGATTGGCAGGGGGTAACTATGGCTACACCTTC.

This clonotype appeared many times. The CDR3 DNA is TGTGCCAGCAGCTTCGGGGCGGGGGAGACCCAGTACTTC. It is translated as CASSFGAGETQYF. The V call is TRBV11-2, the J call TRBJ2-5; D is perhaps TRBD2 (6 bases). CDR3 length: 13 residues. Trimming cost V 3 bases and J 5 bases, with 10 bases left between them. From germline, CDR1 is SGHAT and CDR2 FQNNGV.

Worth noting for this clonotype: Relative to the germline gene, one junction end is altered; a read error may explain this. This rearrangement joins TRBV6-1 to TRBJ1-1; a possible D gene is TRBD1 (6 bases). This CDR3 spans 14 amino acids. Germline V gene lookup returns CDR1 MNHNS and CDR2 SASEGT. Written as DNA, the CDR3 is TGTGCCAGCAGTCATCCAGCCGACAGGACTGAAGCTTACTTT. This sequence encodes CASSHPADRTEAYF.

This clonotype was picked up many times. CDR3 bases: TGTGCCAGCAGTTCCCCAACACCGAACTATGGCTACACCTTC. Encoded protein: CASSSPTPNYGYTF. The chain combines TRBV28 with TRBJ1-2; the D is unclear. Germline CDR1 reads MDHEN; CDR2 reads SYDVKM. This CDR3 is built from 14 residues. V was clipped by 4 bases and J by 2 bases, with 11 bases between them.

This clonotype occurred many times. The rearrangement uses TRBV28 and TRBJ2-5; D gene uncertain. Trimming removed 1 base from V and 2 bases from J, with 17 bases in between. Germline CDR1 MDHEN, CDR2 SYDVKM. The CDR3 extends over 17 amino acids. DNA of the CDR3: TGTGCCAGCAGTTTATTACCCCGGTTGCAGCCACAAGAGACCCAGTACTTC. This translates into CASSLLPRLQPQETQYF.

This clonotype has at least ten counts. The chain links TRBV6-5 to TRBJ2-7, with TRBD1 matching 7 bases. J lost 0 bases, V lost 6 bases, and 5 bases had no gene match. The CDR3 is made up of 14 amino acids. In germline, CDR1 is MNHEY, CDR2 SVGAGI. CDR3 DNA sequence: TGTGCCAGCAGATCCGGGACAGACTCCTACGAGCAGTACTTC. Amino acids: CASRSGTDSYEQYF.

This clonotype was recorded many times. V is TRBV29-1 and J is TRBJ1-2; D is ambiguous. V lost 2 bases and J 4 bases, leaving 11 bases between the germline ends. The CDR3 runs 13 residues. Looked up from germline, CDR1 is SQVTM and CDR2 is ANQGSEA. CDR3 sequence reads: CSVENTRTYGYTF. CDR3 in DNA: TGCAGCGTTGAAAATACCCGGACCTATGGCTACACCTTC.

This chain links TRBV6-1 with TRBJ2-5; 8 nucleotides match TRBD2. CDR1 and CDR2 (germline): MNHNS, SASEGT. The CDR3 totals 13 residues. With 10 bases clipped from V and 4 bases from J, the junction kept 8 bases outside the gene matches. The DNA of the CDR3 is TGTGCCAACAAAGGGCTAGCGGGAGAGACCCAGTACTTC. Translating it yields CANKGLAGETQYF.

This clonotype was found a few times. Compared with germline, one end of the junction differs, possibly owing to a read error. This chain joins TRBV6-1 and TRBJ1-1, with no clear D. Germline loops: CDR1 MNHNS, CDR2 SASEGT. The length of the CDR3 is 14 residues. The CDR3 coding sequence is TGTGCCAGCAGTGGGGCCAGCCAGAACACTGAAGCTTCCTTT. Its translation is CASSGASQNTEASF.

This clonotype was seen at least ten times. The chain links TRBV19 to TRBJ1-3, with a tentative D call TRBD1 (6 bases). V lost 11 bases and J lost 3, with 20 bases in between. In germline, CDR1 is LNHDA, CDR2 SQIVND (reference sequence). There are 15 residues in the CDR3. CDR3 residues: CASAAQGFFGNTIYF. The CDR3 region has the DNA TGTGCCTCCGCCGCGCAGGGGTTCTTTGGAAACACCATATATTTT.

This clonotype turned up a few times. V is TRBV4-3 and J is TRBJ2-2; TRBD1 matches at 9 bases. V shed 0 bases and J 3 bases; nucleotides not matched to a gene: 5. Germline lookup yields CDR1 LGHNA and CDR2 YSLEER. This CDR3 is built from 17 residues. The CDR3 region is CASSQDDRGLYTGELFF. CDR3 sequence (DNA): TGCGCCAGCAGCCAAGACGACAGGGGGTTATACACCGGGGAGCTGTTTTTT.